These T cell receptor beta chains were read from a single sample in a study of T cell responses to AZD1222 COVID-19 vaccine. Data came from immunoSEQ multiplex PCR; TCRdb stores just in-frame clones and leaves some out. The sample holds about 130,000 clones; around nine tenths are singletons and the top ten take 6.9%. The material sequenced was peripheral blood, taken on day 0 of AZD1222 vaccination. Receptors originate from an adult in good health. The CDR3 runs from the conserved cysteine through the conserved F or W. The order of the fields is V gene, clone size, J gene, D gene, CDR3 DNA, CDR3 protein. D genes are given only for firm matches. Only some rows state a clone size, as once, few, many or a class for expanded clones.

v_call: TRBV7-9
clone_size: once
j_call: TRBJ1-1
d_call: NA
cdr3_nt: TGTGCCAGCAGCTCCGGGACAGAAGCTTTCTTT
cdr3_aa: CASSSGTEAFF

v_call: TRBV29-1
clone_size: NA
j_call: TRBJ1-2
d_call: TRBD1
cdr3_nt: TGCAGCGTTGAGAAAGGGGGCGGCTATGGCTACACCTTC
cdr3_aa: CSVEKGGGYGYTF

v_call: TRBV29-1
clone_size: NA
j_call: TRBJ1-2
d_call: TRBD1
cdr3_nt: TGCAGCGCCCGGGACAGGATATTCGGAGGCTACACCTTC
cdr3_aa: CSARDRIFGGYTF

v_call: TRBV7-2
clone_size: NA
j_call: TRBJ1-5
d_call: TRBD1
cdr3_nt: TGTGCCAGCAGCTTAGGACAGGGACTCAATCAGCCCCAGCATTTT
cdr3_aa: CASSLGQGLNQPQHF

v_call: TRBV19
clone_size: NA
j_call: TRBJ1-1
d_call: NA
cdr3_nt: TGTGCCAGTACTCAGGGGCCGAGAGCTTTCTTT
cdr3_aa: CASTQGPRAFF

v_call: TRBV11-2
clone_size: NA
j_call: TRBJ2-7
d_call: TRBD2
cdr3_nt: TGTGCCACCGGATTAGGACTAGCTAACGAGCAGTACTTC
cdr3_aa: CATGLGLANEQYF

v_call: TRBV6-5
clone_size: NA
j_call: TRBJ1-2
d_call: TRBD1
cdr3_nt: TGTGCCAGCAGCCCCTACCGGACAGGAAACTATGGCTACACCTTC
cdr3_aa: CASSPYRTGNYGYTF

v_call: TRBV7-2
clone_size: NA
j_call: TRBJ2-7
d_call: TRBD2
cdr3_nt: TGTGCCAGCAGCTGGGGGGAGGGTACGGAGCAGTACTTC
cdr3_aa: CASSWGEGTEQYF

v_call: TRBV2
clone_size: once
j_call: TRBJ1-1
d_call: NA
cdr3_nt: TGTGCCAGCAGACAACCGAACACTGAAGCTTTCTTT
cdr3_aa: CASRQPNTEAFF

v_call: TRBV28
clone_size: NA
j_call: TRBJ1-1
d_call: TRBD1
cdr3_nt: TGTGCCAGCAGTCAGGGGGGCACTGAAGCTTTCTTT
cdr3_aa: CASSQGGTEAFF

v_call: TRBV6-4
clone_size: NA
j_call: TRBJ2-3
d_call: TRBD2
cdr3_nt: TGTGCCAGCAGTGACCCAGGGAGGGGAACAGATACGCAGTATTTT
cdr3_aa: CASSDPGRGTDTQYF

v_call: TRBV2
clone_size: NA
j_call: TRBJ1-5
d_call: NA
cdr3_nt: TGTGCCAGCAGTCAAGGGGCCGATCAGCCCCAGCATTTT
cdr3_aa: CASSQGADQPQHF

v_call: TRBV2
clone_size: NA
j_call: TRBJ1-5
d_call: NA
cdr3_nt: TGTGCCAGCAGGGAGTGGGTTGGTATTCAGCCCCAGCATTTT
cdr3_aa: CASREWVGIQPQHF

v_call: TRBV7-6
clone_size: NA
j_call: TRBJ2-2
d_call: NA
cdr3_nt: TGTGCCAGCAGCTTAGCTGGGGAGCTGTTTTTT
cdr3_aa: CASSLAGELFF

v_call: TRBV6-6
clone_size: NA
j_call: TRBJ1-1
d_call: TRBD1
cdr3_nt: TGTGCCAGCGGACAGGGGTTCACTGAAGCTTTCTTT
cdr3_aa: CASGQGFTEAFF

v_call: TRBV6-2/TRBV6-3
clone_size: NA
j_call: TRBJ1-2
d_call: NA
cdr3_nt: TGTGCCAGCAGTTACTATGTGGCAGCGGGCTACACCTTC
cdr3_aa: CASSYYVAAGYTF

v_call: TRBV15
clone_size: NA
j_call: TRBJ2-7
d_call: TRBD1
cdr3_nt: TGTGCCACCAGCAGAGTGGGGGCAGGGGGCAGTGACTACGAGCAGTACTTC
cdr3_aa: CATSRVGAGGSDYEQYF

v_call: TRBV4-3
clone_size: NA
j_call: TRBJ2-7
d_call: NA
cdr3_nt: TGCGCCAGCAGCCAAGAACGGGGCAACTCCTACGAGCAGTACTTC
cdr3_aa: CASSQERGNSYEQYF

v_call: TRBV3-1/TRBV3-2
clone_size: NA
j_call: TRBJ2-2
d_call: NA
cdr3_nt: TGTGCCAGCAGTCAATTCACCGGGGAGCTGTTTTTT
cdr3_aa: CASSQFTGELFF

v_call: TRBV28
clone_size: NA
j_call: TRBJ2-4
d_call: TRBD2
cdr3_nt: TGTGCCAGCAGTCCCGACATTAGGACTAGCGGGGAGAGAAACATTCAGTACTTC
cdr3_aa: CASSPDIRTSGERNIQYF

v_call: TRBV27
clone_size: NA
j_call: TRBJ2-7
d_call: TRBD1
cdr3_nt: TGTGCCAGCAGTTTCACAGGGGGCCCCTACGAGCAGTACTTC
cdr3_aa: CASSFTGGPYEQYF

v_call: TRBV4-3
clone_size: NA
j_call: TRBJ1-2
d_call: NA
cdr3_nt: TGCGCCAGCAGCCCCGGGACATCAGGCTACACCTTC
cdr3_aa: CASSPGTSGYTF

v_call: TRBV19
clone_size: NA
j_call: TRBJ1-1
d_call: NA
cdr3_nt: TGTGCCAGTAGTCCGGGCCTGAACACTGAAGCTTTCTTT
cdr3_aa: CASSPGLNTEAFF

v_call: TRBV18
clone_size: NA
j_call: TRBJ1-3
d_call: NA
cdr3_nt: TGTGCCAGCTCACAGGGACAAAGCTCTGGAAACACCATATATTTT
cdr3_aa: CASSQGQSSGNTIYF

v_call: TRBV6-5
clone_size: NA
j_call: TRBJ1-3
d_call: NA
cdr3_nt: TGTGCCAGCAGTTACGCCCTCTTTGGAAACACCATATATTTT
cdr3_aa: CASSYALFGNTIYF

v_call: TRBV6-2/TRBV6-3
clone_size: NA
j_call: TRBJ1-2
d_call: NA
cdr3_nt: TGTGCCAGCAGTTACTCAGGGGAACGCTATGGCTACACCTTC
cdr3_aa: CASSYSGERYGYTF

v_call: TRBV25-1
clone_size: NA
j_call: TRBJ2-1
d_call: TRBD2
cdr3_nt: TGTGCCAGCAGTGAATACCAGCGGGGGGGCAATGAGCAGTTCTTC
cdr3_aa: CASSEYQRGGNEQFF

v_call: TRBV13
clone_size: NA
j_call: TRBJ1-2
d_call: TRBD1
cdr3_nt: TGTGCCAGCAGCAACCAAAAGAGGGACAGGGTGTATGGCTACACCTTC
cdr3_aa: CASSNQKRDRVYGYTF

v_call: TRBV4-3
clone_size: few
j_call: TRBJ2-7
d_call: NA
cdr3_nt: TGCGCCAGCAGCCACTCGGGCGGGGGCGGTAGGAGCTACGAGCAGTACTTC
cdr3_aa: CASSHSGGGGRSYEQYF

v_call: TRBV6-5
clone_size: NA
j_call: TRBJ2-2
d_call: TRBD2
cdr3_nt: TGTGCCAGCAGTTACATAGCGGGGGTCCCCACCGGGGAGCTGTTTTTT
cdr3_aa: CASSYIAGVPTGELFF

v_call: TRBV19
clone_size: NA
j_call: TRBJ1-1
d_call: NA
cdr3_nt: TGTGCCAGTAGTATTTTAAACCTGAACACTGAAGCTTTCTTT
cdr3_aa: CASSILNLNTEAFF

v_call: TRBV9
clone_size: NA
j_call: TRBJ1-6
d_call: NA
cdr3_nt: TGTGCCAGCAGCGACCGGCTGGGGGGACCCCTCCACTTT
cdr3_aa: CASSDRLGGPLHF

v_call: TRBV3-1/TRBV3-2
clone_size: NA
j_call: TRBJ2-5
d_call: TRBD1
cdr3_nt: TGTGCCAGCAGCCATACGGACAGGGAAGAGACCCAGTACTTC
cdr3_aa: CASSHTDREETQYF

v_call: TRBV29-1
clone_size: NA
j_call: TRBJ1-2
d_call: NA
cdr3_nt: TGCAGCGTTAGCGTTAACTATGGCTACACCTTC
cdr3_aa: CSVSVNYGYTF

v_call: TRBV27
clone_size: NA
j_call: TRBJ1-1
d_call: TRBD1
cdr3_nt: TGTGCCAGCAGTCAGGGGGCCGCTGAAGCTTTCTTT
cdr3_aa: CASSQGAAEAFF

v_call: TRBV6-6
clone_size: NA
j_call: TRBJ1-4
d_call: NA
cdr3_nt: TGTGCCAGCAGCGACAGTACTGCAACTAATGAAAAACTGTTTTTT
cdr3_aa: CASSDSTATNEKLFF

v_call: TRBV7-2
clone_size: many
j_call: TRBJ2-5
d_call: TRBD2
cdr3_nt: TGTGCCAGCAGCTTAGCGCGGGGACTAGACGGAGAGACCCAGTACTTC
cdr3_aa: CASSLARGLDGETQYF

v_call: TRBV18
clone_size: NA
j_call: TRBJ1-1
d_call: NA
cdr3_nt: TGTGCCAGCTCCCCGGGGATTGGCGACACTGAAGCTTTCTTT
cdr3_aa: CASSPGIGDTEAFF

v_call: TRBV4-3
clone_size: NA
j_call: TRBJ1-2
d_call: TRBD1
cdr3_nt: TGCGCCAGCAGCCCAGACGGGACAGGGGGCGGTGGCTACACCTTC
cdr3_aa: CASSPDGTGGGGYTF

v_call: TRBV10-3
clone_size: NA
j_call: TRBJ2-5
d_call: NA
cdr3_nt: TGTGCCATCAGCCGGACCGAGGCGAGTGAGACCCAGTACTTC
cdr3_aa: CAISRTEASETQYF

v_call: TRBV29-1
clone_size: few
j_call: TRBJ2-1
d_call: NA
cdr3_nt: TGCAGCGTTGAAGATTGGGCAGGCCACAATGAGCAGTTCTTC
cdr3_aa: CSVEDWAGHNEQFF

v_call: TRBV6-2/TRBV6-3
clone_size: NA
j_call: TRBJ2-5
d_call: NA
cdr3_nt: TGTGCCAGCAGTCTACGGGGTCCTCAAGAGACCCAGTACTTC
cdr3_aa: CASSLRGPQETQYF

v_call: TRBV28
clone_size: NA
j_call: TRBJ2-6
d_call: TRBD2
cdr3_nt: TGTGCCAGCAGTCTCCCATTCGGGGGGGATCCGACTGGGGCCAACGTCCTGACTTTC
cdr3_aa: CASSLPFGGDPTGANVLTF

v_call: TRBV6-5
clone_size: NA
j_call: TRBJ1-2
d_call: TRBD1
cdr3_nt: TGTGCCAGCAGACATAGGACAGGGCGGAACTATGGCTACACCTTC
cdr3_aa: CASRHRTGRNYGYTF

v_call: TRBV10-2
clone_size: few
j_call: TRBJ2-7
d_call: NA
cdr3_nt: TGCGCCAGCAGTGAATCGTGGGGGCCCTACGAGCAGTACTTC
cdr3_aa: CASSESWGPYEQYF